A single T cell receptor (beta chain) is shown here with its context. Its antigen is as yet unknown. PCR amplification relied on 60 Vbeta primers (plus 13 Jbeta primers). As handled by the study authors: Later analysis identified some 88 million unique TCR beta chains, about 11 million shared. The table came from immunoSEQ multiplex PCR; TCRdb's copy has only in-frame clones and leaves some out. That table is the source of V, J and clone size, and D and trimming were worked out from the DNA. This table has about 190,000 clones, around 83% appearing once. V was shortened by 0 bases and J by 2 bases, with 14 bases between the two germline ends. The CDR3 length is 17 residues. CDR1 is ENHRY and CDR2 is SYGVKD in the germline V gene. This entry belongs to a study of cytomegalovirus exposure and HLA in healthy donors. Study observations and caveats: The Asian-associated ancestry cluster reportedly had fewer N-insertions than the roughly 720-donor mean in a later analysis. As was reported, the classifier diagnosed cytomegalovirus status with high specificity and sensitivity. Among TCR beta chains of equal frequency, HLA-associated ones were more clonally expanded in a later analysis.

What was sequenced was PBMCs. The clonotype was recovered from a woman aged 40 to 50 in good health and CMV-seronegative. The chain couples TRBV10-3 to TRBJ1-5; the D is unclear. CDR3 amino acids: CAISESLAADGNQPQHF. In DNA, the CDR3 is TGTGCCATCAGTGAGTCGCTAGCGGCGGACGGCAATCAGCCCCAGCATTTT.